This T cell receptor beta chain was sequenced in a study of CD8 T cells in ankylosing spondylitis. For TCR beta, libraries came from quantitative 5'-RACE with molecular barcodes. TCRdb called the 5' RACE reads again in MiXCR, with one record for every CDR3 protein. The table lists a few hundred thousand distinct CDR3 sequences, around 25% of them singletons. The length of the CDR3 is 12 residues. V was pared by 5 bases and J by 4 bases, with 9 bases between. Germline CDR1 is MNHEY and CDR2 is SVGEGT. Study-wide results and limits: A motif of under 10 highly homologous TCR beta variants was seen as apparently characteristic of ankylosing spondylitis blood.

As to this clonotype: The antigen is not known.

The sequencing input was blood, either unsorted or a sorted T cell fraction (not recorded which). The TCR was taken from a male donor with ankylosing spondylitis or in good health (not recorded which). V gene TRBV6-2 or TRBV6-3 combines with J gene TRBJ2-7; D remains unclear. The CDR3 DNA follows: TGTGCCAGCAGTGACACCATATACGAGCAGTACTTC. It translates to CASSDTIYEQYF.